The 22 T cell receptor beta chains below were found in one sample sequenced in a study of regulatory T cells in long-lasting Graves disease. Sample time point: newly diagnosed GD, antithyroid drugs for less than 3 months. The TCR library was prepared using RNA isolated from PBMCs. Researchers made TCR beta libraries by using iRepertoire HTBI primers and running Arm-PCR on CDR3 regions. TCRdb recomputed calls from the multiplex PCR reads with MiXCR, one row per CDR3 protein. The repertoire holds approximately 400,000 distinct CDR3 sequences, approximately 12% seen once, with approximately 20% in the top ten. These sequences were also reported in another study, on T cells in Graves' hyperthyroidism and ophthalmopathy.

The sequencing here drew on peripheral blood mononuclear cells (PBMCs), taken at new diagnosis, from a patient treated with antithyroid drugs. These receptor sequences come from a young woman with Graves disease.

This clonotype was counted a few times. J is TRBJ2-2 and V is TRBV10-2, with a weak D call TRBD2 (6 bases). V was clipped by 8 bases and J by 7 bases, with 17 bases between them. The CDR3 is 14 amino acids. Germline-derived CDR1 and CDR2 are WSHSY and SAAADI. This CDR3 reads CASQSGWIGGELFF. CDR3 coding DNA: TGCGCCAGCCAGAGCGGGTGGATAGGCGGGGAGCTGTTTTTT.

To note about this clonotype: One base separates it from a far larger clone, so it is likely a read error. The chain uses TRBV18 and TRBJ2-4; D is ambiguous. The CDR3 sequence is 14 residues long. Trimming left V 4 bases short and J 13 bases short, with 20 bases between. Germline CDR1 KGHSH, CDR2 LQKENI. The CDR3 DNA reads TGTGCCAGCTCACGGACGGGCGACGCATACGGGCAGTACTTC. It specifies CASSRTGDAYGQYF.

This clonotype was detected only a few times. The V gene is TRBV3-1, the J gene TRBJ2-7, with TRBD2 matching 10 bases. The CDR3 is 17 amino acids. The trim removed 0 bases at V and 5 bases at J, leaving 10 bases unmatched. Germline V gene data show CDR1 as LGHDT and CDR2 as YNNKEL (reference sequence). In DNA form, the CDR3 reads TGTGCCAGCAGCCAAGATCGAGGAGCGGGAGGGGAAAACGAGCAGTACTTC. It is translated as CASSQDRGAGGENEQYF.

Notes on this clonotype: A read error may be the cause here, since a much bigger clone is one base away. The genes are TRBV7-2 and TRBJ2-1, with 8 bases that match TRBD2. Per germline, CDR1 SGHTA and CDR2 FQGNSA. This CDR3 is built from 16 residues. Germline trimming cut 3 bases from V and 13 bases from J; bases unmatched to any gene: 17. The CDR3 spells CASSFRVGGARATQFF. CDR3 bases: TGTGCCAGCAGCTTTCGTGTCGGGGGGGCCAGGGCGACCCAGTTCTTC.

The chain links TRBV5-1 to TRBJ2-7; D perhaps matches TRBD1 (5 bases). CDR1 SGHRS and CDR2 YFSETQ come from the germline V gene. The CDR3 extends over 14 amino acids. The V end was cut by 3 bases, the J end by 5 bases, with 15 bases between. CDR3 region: CASSCSTEGDEQYV. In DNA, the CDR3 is TGCGCCAGCAGCTGCTCGACAGAAGGCGACGAGCAGTACGTC.

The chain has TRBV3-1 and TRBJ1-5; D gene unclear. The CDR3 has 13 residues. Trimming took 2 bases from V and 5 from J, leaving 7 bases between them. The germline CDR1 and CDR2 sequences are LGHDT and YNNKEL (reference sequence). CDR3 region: CASSQYLDQPQHF. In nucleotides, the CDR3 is TGTGCCAGCAGCCAATACTTGGATCAGCCCCAGCATTTT.

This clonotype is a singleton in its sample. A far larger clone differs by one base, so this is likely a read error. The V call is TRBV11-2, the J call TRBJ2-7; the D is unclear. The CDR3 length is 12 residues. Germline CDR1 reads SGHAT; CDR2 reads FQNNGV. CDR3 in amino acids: CVSSQITYEQYF. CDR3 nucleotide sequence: TGTGTCAGCAGCCAGATAACCTACGAGCAGTACTTC.

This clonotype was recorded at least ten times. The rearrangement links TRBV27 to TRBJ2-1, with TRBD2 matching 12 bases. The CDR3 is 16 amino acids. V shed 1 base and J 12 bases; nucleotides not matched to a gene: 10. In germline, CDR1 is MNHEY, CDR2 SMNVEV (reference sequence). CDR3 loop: CASSLLGLAGGLGQFF. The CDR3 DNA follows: TGTGCCAGCAGTTTATTGGGGCTAGCGGGAGGGCTAGGGCAGTTCTTC.

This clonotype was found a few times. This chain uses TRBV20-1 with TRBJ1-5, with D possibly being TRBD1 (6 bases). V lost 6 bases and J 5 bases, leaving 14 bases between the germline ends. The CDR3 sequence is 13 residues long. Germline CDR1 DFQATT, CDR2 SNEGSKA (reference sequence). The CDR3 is CSARGENYQPQHF. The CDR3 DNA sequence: TGCAGTGCAAGGGGGGAGAACTATCAGCCCCAGCATTTT.

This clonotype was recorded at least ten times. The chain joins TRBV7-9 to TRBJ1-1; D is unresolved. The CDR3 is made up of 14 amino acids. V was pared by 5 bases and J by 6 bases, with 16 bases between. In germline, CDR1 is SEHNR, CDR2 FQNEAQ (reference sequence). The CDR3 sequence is CASSPPWSRAEAFF. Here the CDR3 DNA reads TGTGCCAGCAGCCCCCCGTGGAGTAGGGCTGAAGCTTTCTTT.

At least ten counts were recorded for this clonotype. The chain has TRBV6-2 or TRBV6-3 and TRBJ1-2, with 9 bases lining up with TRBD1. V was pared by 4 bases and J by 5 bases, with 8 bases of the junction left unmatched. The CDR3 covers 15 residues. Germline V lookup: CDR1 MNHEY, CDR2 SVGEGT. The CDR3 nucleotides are TGTGCCAGCAGTTCCCCGACAGGGGGAAGGTATGGCTACACCTTC. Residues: CASSSPTGGRYGYTF.

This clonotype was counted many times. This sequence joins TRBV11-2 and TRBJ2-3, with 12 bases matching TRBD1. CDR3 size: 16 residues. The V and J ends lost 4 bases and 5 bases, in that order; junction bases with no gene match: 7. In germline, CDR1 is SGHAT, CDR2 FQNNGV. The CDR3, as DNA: TGTGCCAGCAGCTCCGACGGGACAGGGGGCATAGATACGCAGTATTTT. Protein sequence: CASSSDGTGGIDTQYF. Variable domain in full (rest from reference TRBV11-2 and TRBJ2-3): EAGVAQSPRYKIIEKRQSVAFWCNPISGHATLYWYQQILGQGPKLLIQFQNNGVVDDSQLPKDRFSAERLKGVDSTLKIQPAKLEDSAVYLCASSSDGTGGIDTQYFGPGTRLTVL.

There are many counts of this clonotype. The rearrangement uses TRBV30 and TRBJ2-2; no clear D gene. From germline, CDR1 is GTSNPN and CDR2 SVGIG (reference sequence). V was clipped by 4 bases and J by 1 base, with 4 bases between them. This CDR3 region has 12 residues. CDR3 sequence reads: CAWTENTGELFF. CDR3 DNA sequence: TGTGCCTGGACTGAGAACACCGGGGAGCTGTTTTTT.

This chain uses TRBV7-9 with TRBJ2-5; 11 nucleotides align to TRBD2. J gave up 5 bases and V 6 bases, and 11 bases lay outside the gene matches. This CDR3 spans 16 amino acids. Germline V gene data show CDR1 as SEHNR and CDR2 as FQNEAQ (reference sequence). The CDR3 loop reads CASSSSGTSGRETQYF. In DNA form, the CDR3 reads TGTGCCAGCAGTTCCTCCGGGACTAGCGGAAGGGAGACCCAGTACTTC.

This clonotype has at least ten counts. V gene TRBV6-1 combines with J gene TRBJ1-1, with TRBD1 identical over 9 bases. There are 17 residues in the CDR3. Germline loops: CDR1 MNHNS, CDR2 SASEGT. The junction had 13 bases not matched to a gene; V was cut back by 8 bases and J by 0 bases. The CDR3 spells CASATPGQGIMNTEAFF. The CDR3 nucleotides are TGTGCCAGCGCAACACCGGGACAGGGTATTATGAACACTGAAGCTTTCTTT.

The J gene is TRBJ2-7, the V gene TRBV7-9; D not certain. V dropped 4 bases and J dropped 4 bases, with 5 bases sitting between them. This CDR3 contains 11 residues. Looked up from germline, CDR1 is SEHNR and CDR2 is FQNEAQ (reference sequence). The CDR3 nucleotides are TGTGCCAGCAGCTCCCAATACGAGCAGTACTTC. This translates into CASSSQYEQYF.

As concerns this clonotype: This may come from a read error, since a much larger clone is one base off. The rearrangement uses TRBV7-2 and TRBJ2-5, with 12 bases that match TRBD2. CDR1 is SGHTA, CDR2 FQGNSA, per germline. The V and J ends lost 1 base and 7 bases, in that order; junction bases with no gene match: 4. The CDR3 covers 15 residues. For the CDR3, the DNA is TGTGCCAGCAGCTTAGAACTAGCGGGAGGCGGGACCCAGTACTTC. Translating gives CASSLELAGGGTQYF.

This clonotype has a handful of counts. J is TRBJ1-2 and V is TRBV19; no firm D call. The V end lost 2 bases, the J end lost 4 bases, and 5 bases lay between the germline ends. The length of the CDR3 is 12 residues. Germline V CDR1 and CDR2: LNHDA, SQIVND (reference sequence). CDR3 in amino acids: CASSIRFYGYTF. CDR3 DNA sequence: TGTGCCAGTAGTATAAGGTTCTATGGCTACACCTTC.

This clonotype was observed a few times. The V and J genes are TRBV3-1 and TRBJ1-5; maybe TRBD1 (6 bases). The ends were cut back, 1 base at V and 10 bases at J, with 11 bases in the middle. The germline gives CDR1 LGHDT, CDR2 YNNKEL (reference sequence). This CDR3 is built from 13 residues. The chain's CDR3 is CASSQGSQGPQHF. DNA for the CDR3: TGTGCCAGCAGCCAAGGCTCACAGGGTCCCCAGCATTTT. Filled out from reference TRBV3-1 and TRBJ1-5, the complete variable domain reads DTAVSQTPKYLVTQMGNDKSIKCEQNLGHDTMYWYKQDSKKFLKIMFSYNNKELIINETVPNRFSPKSPDKAHLNLHINSLELGDSAVYFCASSQGSQGPQHFGDGTRLSIL.

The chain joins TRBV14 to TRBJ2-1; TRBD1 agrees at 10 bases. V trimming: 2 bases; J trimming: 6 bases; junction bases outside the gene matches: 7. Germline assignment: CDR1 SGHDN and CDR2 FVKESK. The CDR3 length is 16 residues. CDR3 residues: CASSQNFRTGGNEQFF. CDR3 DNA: TGTGCCAGCAGCCAAAATTTTCGGACAGGGGGCAATGAGCAGTTCTTC.

The CDR3 here is CASSQTGGQSGSGANVLTF. The CDR3 nucleotides read TGCGCCAGCAGCCAAACGGGCGGACAGTCGGGGTCTGGGGCCAACGTCCTGACTTTC. The chain combines TRBV4-1 with TRBJ2-6; D possibly corresponds to TRBD1 (6 bases). Germline V lookup: CDR1 MGHRA, CDR2 YSYEKL. The CDR3 has 19 amino acids. V was cut by 2 bases and J by 1 base, with 18 bases left in between.

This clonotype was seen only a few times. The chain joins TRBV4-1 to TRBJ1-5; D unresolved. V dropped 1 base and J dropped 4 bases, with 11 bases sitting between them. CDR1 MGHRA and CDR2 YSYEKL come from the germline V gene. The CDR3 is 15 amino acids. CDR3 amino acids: CASSQVGLGNQPQHF. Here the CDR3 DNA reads TGCGCCAGCAGCCAAGTAGGTTTGGGGAATCAGCCCCAGCATTTT.